The 24 T cell receptor beta chains below were found in one sample sequenced in a study of Ad26.COV2.S vaccination and SARS-CoV-2 variants. Using immunoSEQ multiplex PCR, the repertoire was profiled, and TCRdb retains in-frame clones only, with some absent. The sample yields about 97,000 clones, less than 85% seen once. Specimen: peripheral blood, collected after recovery from COVID-19. The receptors shown here come from a human donor who had recovered from COVID-19.

In regard to this clone: Other DNA variants within this sample encode the same CDR3. The chain employs TRBV28 and TRBJ1-2; D is unresolved. This CDR3 has 12 amino acids. CDR1 and CDR2 (germline): MDHEN, SYDVKM. The V and J ends lost 2 bases and 5 bases respectively, with 6 bases between them. The CDR3 bases are TGTGCCAGCAGTTTAGGCAATTATGGCTACACCTTC. It translates to CASSLGNYGYTF.

The rearrangement joins TRBV28 to TRBJ2-7; 9 bases agree with TRBD1. CDR1 MDHEN and CDR2 SYDVKM come from the germline V gene. The CDR3 extends over 14 amino acids. V shed 10 bases, J shed 6 bases, and the junction held 13 bases outside the gene matches. CDR3 in DNA: TGTGCCATCAGACCGGGACAGGGAGCCGGCGAGCAGTACTTC. Its translation: CAIRPGQGAGEQYF.

The rearrangement joins TRBV29-1 to TRBJ2-2; 7 nucleotides agree with TRBD2. The CDR3 is 14 residues long. CDR1 SQVTM and CDR2 ANQGSEA come from the germline V gene. With 8 bases clipped from V and 4 bases from J, the junction kept 10 bases outside the gene matches. CDR3 protein: CSCGGPLSTGELFF. CDR3 sequence (DNA): TGCAGCTGCGGGGGACCCCTCTCCACCGGGGAGCTGTTTTTT.

V gene TRBV28 combines with J gene TRBJ1-2; 9 bases map to TRBD1. The germline V gene has CDR1 MDHEN and CDR2 SYDVKM. J was trimmed by 5 bases and V by 5 bases; bases with no gene match: 3. This CDR3 has 13 amino acids. The CDR3 region is CASSPGTGYGYTF. CDR3 in DNA: TGTGCCAGCAGTCCCGGGACAGGGTATGGCTACACCTTC.

This clone was counted only a few times. CDR3: CASSPGQGQDGGYTF. CDR3 sequence (DNA): TGCGCCAGCAGCCCCGGACAGGGGCAAGATGGTGGCTACACCTTC. The chain combines TRBV4-3 with TRBJ1-2, with TRBD1 identical over 9 bases. The V gene's germline CDR1 is LGHNA and CDR2 YSLEER. V was pared by 4 bases and J by 7 bases, with 10 bases of the junction left unmatched. CDR3 length: 15 residues.

This clone was seen only a few times. The chain joins TRBV28 to TRBJ2-1, with TRBD2 matching over 8 bases. After removal of 6 bases from V and 7 bases from J, the junction contained 8 bases not matched to a gene. Per germline, CDR1 MDHEN and CDR2 SYDVKM. The CDR3 loop spans 14 amino acids. CDR3 loop: CASSRGGKGNEQFF. The CDR3 DNA sequence: TGTGCCAGCAGCCGGGGGGGCAAGGGAAATGAGCAGTTCTTC.

This chain joins TRBV2 and TRBJ2-1, with 7 bases identical to TRBD2. This CDR3 has 15 residues. In germline, CDR1 is SNHLY, CDR2 FYNNEI. V was clipped by 7 bases and J by 0 bases; unmatched bases: 6. This CDR3 is CASILAESSYNEQFF. The CDR3 DNA follows: TGTGCCAGCATCCTAGCGGAGAGCTCCTACAATGAGCAGTTCTTC.

V gene TRBV29-1 combines with J gene TRBJ2-1; 7 bases agree with TRBD1. The CDR3 extends over 11 amino acids. Germline V CDR1 and CDR2: SQVTM, ANQGSEA. V trimming: 3 bases; J trimming: 8 bases; junction bases outside the gene matches: 1. CDR3 coding DNA: TGCAGCGTTGATCAGGGGGATGAGCAGTTCTTC. The encoded protein is CSVDQGDEQFF.

V gene TRBV11-2 combines with J gene TRBJ2-2; 7 bases match TRBD2. V gave up 3 bases and J gave up 5 bases; unmatched junction bases: 6. The CDR3 consists of 15 residues. The germline CDR1 and CDR2 sequences are SGHAT and FQNNGV. DNA for the CDR3: TGTGCCAGCAGCTTGGCGGCGGGAGTAACCGGGGAGCTGTTTTTT. Protein: CASSLAAGVTGELFF. Based on the CDR3 plus reference TRBV11-2 and TRBJ2-2, the full variable domain is EAGVAQSPRYKIIEKRQSVAFWCNPISGHATLYWYQQILGQGPKLLIQFQNNGVVDDSQLPKDRFSAERLKGVDSTLKIQPAKLEDSAVYLCASSLAAGVTGELFFGEGSRLTVL.

The chain recombines TRBV19 with TRBJ2-2, with 9 bases fitting TRBD2. With 0 bases clipped from V and 0 bases from J, the junction kept 8 bases outside the gene matches. CDR1 LNHDA and CDR2 SQIVND come from the germline V gene (reference sequence). The CDR3 is 19 amino acids. Here the CDR3 DNA reads TGTGCCAGTAGTATAGATCTGAGGCGGGGGGGAGCGAACACCGGGGAGCTGTTTTTT. This gives the protein CASSIDLRRGGANTGELFF.

This clone was found a few times. The V gene is TRBV6-6, the J gene TRBJ2-5; D might be TRBD1 (6 bases). The germline V gene has CDR1 MNHNY and CDR2 SVGAGI (reference sequence). V lost 6 bases and J lost 2, with 13 bases in between. The CDR3 has 14 residues. CDR3 in DNA: TGTGCCAGCAGAGAGAGGGGGTGGCAAGAGACCCAGTACTTC. This codes for CASRERGWQETQYF.

This rearrangement joins TRBV7-9 to TRBJ1-2; no definite D call. The length of the CDR3 is 17 residues. Germline loops: CDR1 SEHNR, CDR2 FQNEAQ (reference sequence). The V end lost 1 base, the J end lost 5 bases, and 20 bases lay between the germline ends. CDR3: CASSLGEWLGGVYGYTF. Here the CDR3 DNA reads TGTGCCAGCAGCTTAGGGGAGTGGCTCGGCGGGGTTTATGGCTACACCTTC. The full variable domain, in which reference TRBV7-9 and TRBJ1-2 provide the parts outside the CDR3, is DTGVSQNPRHKITKRGQNVTFRCDPISEHNRLYWYRQTLGQGPEFLTYFQNEAQLEKSRLLSDRFSAERPKGSFSTLEIQRTEQGDSAMYLCASSLGEWLGGVYGYTFGSGTRLTVV.

The CDR3 DNA is TGCGCCAGCAGTGAGGGAGGGATCCAAGAGACCCAGTACTTC. Its protein product is CASSEGGIQETQYF. The chain recombines TRBV10-2 with TRBJ2-5; D may be TRBD2 (6 bases). The ends were cut back, 2 bases at V and 1 base at J, with 8 bases in the middle. The CDR3 has 14 residues. Germline V gene sequence: CDR1 WSHSY, CDR2 SAAADI.

V is TRBV27 and J is TRBJ1-2, with D tentatively TRBD1 (6 bases). This CDR3 has 13 residues. V was trimmed by 2 bases and J by 8 bases, leaving 12 bases between them. CDR1 and CDR2 (germline): MNHEY, SMNVEV (reference sequence). The CDR3 region is CASSLPGGEGYTF. The CDR3 DNA reads as TGTGCCAGCAGTTTACCGGGGGGCGAAGGCTACACCTTC.

This clone was observed once. The V and J genes are TRBV29-1 and TRBJ1-1; D perhaps matches TRBD1 (5 bases). Trimming removed 3 bases from V and 4 bases from J, with 12 bases in between. Germline CDR1 reads SQVTM; CDR2 reads ANQGSEA. CDR3 size: 13 residues. CDR3 region: CSVESTEATEAFF. Written as DNA, the CDR3 is TGCAGCGTTGAGTCGACAGAAGCCACTGAAGCTTTCTTT.

The rearrangement links TRBV30 to TRBJ2-6; D not certain. V lost 1 base and J 5 bases, leaving 6 bases between the germline ends. This CDR3 has 13 residues. Germline V gives CDR1 GTSNPN, CDR2 SVGIG (reference sequence). The CDR3 here is CAWSARWANVLTF. As DNA, the CDR3 is TGTGCCTGGAGTGCCCGGTGGGCCAACGTCCTGACTTTC.

The CDR3 is CAWGLRGGPEQFF. The CDR3 region has the DNA TGTGCCTGGGGGCTAAGGGGGGGCCCGGAGCAGTTCTTC. The chain links TRBV30 to TRBJ2-1; D possibly corresponds to TRBD2 (7 bases). CDR1 is GTSNPN, CDR2 SVGIG, per germline (reference sequence). The CDR3 runs 13 residues. V lost 5 bases and J lost 10, with 18 bases in between.

With regard to this clone: One junction end disagrees with the germline gene, perhaps due to a read error. Other nucleotide sequences from this sample produce the same CDR3. The chain combines TRBV19 with TRBJ1-1; D unresolved. The CDR3 sequence is 14 residues long. Germline V gives CDR1 LNHDA, CDR2 SQIVND (reference sequence). Here the CDR3 DNA reads TGTGCTAGTAGCTCATCACCGGCAAACACTGAAGCTTTCTTT. This encodes CASSSSPANTEAFF. The full variable domain, in which reference TRBV19 and TRBJ1-1 provide the parts outside the CDR3, is DGGITQSPKYLFRKEGQNVTLSCEQNLNHDAMYWYRQDPGQGLRLIYYSQIVNDFQKGDIAEGYSVSREKKESFPLTVTSAQKNPTAFYLCASSSSPANTEAFFGQGTRLTVV.

The chain uses TRBV27 and TRBJ1-2, with D hard to call. This CDR3 has 15 amino acids. The V end was cut by 6 bases, the J end by 8 bases, with 22 bases between. Germline V gene lookup returns CDR1 MNHEY and CDR2 SMNVEV (reference sequence). The CDR3 DNA is TGTGCCAGCAGCAACTTACCAGAGGCCGTGAGAGGCTACACCTTC. It codes for CASSNLPEAVRGYTF.

This clone was seen a few times. The chain carries TRBV2 and TRBJ2-2; D uncertain. Germline V gene data show CDR1 as SNHLY and CDR2 as FYNNEI. Trimming shortened V by 10 bases and J by 4 bases, and 13 bases separated the two germline ends. The CDR3 is 13 amino acids. DNA of the CDR3: TGTGCCAACTTAGAGGCCCTCACCGGGGAGCTGTTTTTT. Protein: CANLEALTGELFF.

J is TRBJ2-5 and V is TRBV3-1 (or the pseudogene TRBV3-2); 9 bases match TRBD1. V lost 1 base and J lost 5; bases outside the gene matches: 8. Germline lookup yields CDR1 LGHDT and CDR2 YNNKEL (reference sequence). This CDR3 has 16 residues. In DNA form, the CDR3 reads TGTGCCAGCAGCCAAGGGGACAGGGTTTTATTGGAGACCCAGTACTTC. Its protein is CASSQGDRVLLETQYF.

The chain combines TRBV20-1 with TRBJ2-2; D call uncertain. CDR1 and CDR2 from the germline V gene are DFQATT and SNEGSKA (reference sequence). CDR3 length: 14 residues. V lost 3 bases and J lost 5, with 13 bases in between. DNA of the CDR3: TGCAGTGCTAGTGGTGGGTTCTCGACCGGGGAGCTGTTTTTT. This codes for CSASGGFSTGELFF.

The DNA for the CDR3 is TGTGCCAGTAGTCTTTGGGTTAGCGGGGAGCTGTTTTTT. As protein: CASSLWVSGELFF. The J gene is TRBJ2-2, the V gene TRBV19; D is undetermined. In germline, CDR1 is LNHDA, CDR2 SQIVND (reference sequence). CDR3 length: 13 amino acids. V was clipped by 5 bases and J by 7 bases, with 11 bases between them.

This clone has only one observation. The chain joins TRBV18 to TRBJ2-3, with 9 positions matching TRBD1. CDR1 and CDR2 from the germline V gene are KGHSH and LQKENI. The CDR3 extends over 16 amino acids. Losses at the gene ends were 1 base for V and 2 bases for J; bases not matched to a gene: 4. The DNA for the CDR3 is TGTGCCAGCTCACCACTCCGGGACAGGGCCACAGATACGCAGTATTTT. This translates into CASSPLRDRATDTQYF.